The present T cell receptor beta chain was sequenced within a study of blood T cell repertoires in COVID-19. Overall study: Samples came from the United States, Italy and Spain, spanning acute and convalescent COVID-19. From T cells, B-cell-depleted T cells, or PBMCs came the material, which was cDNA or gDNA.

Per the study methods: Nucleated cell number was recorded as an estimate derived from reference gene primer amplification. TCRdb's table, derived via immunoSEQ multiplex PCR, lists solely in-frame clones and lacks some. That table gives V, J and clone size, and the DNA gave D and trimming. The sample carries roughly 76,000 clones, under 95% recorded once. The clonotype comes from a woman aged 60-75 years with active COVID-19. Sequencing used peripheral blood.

The CDR3 region has the DNA TGTGCCAGCTCCAGCAACTATAATGAAAAACTGTTTTTT. Protein product: CASSSNYNEKLFF. The gene calls are TRBV18 and TRBJ1-4; D not certain. Trimming removed 6 bases from V and 4 bases from J, with 9 bases in between. The germline V gene has CDR1 KGHSH and CDR2 LQKENI. The CDR3 spans 13 residues.